These 14 T cell receptor beta chains were all obtained from the same sample, sequenced in a study of T cell changes during pregnancy in multiple sclerosis. Only in-frame clones appear in the TCRdb table, and some are missing; sequencing was by immunoSEQ multiplex PCR. Of 30,000 to 45,000 clones in the sample, around 90% were seen once. The sequencing used CD4+ T cells from peripheral blood mononuclear cells, collected after pregnancy. The receptor source for this set is a female donor with multiple sclerosis, enrolled in a pregnancy study.

The chain is built from TRBV28 and TRBJ1-2; TRBD1 might be the D (5 bases). Germline V gene data show CDR1 as MDHEN and CDR2 as SYDVKM. Trimming stripped 6 bases from V and 5 bases from J, with 19 bases between. The CDR3 is 15 residues long. The CDR3 protein is CASRLPLPGEYGYTF. CDR3 bases: TGTGCCAGCAGGCTTCCCTTGCCGGGGGAATATGGCTACACCTTC.

V usage is TRBV12-5 and J usage is TRBJ1-1, with TRBD1 matching over 8 bases. The length of the CDR3 is 12 residues. Germline V gene data show CDR1 as LGHNT and CDR2 as FRNRAP. Germline trimming cut 5 bases from V and 7 bases from J; bases unmatched to any gene: 3. In DNA form, the CDR3 reads TGTGCTAGTGGTCAAGGGACAGGTGAAGCTTTCTTT. Its protein is CASGQGTGEAFF.

V is TRBV10-3 and J is TRBJ1-6, with D hard to call. The V gene lost 3 bases and the J gene lost 6 bases, with 18 bases spanning the gap. The CDR3 length is 17 residues. Germline CDR1 ENHRY, CDR2 SYGVKD. CDR3: CAISDQPGLGANSPLHF. CDR3 nucleotides: TGTGCCATCAGTGATCAACCTGGGTTAGGAGCTAATTCACCCCTCCACTTT.

This clone came up once. The rearrangement joins TRBV18 to TRBJ2-5, with 12 bases that match TRBD2. CDR3 size: 17 residues. V was pared by 4 bases and J by 1 base, with 7 bases of the junction left unmatched. Germline CDR1 is KGHSH and CDR2 is LQKENI. DNA for the CDR3: TGTGCCAGCTCACGGGGACGACTAGCGGGGGTCCAAGAGACCCAGTACTTC. It yields the protein CASSRGRLAGVQETQYF.

The chain combines TRBV2 with TRBJ2-1; D possibly corresponds to TRBD1 (6 bases). V shed 6 bases and J shed 8 bases, with 23 bases lying between them. The CDR3 is 16 residues long. Germline-derived CDR1 and CDR2 are SNHLY and FYNNEI. The CDR3 here is CASRKGGGRSIDEQFF. The CDR3 DNA is TGTGCCAGCAGAAAAGGTGGGGGCCGATCCATTGATGAGCAGTTCTTC. The full variable domain, completed using reference TRBV2 and TRBJ2-1, is EPEVTQTPSHQVTQMGQEVILRCVPISNHLYFYWYRQILGQKVEFLVSFYNNEISEKSEIFDDQFSVERPDGSNFTLKIRSTKLEDSAMYFCASRKGGGRSIDEQFFGPGTRLTVL.

J is TRBJ1-3 and V is TRBV27; D perhaps matches TRBD1 (5 bases). This CDR3 is 19 amino acids long. The germline V gene has CDR1 MNHEY and CDR2 SMNVEV (reference sequence). Trimming took 6 bases from V and 2 from J, leaving 26 bases between them. Written as DNA, the CDR3 is TGTGCCAGCAGCCTCAAGGGGTCGCAGGGAAAAGTGACTGGAAACACCATATATTTT. It translates to CASSLKGSQGKVTGNTIYF.

The CDR3 bases are TGTGCCAGCTCACCGACATGGGTTTTCTCTGGGGCCAACGTCCTGACTTTC. Its translation is CASSPTWVFSGANVLTF. The chain employs TRBV18 and TRBJ2-6, with D hard to call. Trimming removed 3 bases from V and 0 bases from J, with 12 bases in between. The CDR3 totals 17 residues. The germline gives CDR1 KGHSH, CDR2 LQKENI.

This chain joins TRBV4-1 and TRBJ1-5; 8 bases match TRBD1. The CDR3 extends over 16 amino acids. The junction had 12 bases not matched to a gene; V was cut back by 0 bases and J by 11 bases. Per the germline V gene, CDR1 is MGHRA and CDR2 is YSYEKL. CDR3 DNA sequence: TGCGCCAGCAGCCAAGAGTCAGGGGGCTCATGGTCGGCCCAGCATTTT. Protein sequence: CASSQESGGSWSAQHF.

This clone was counted a single time. This chain joins TRBV7-2 and TRBJ1-1, with D hard to call. The length of the CDR3 is 15 residues. With 1 base removed from V and 1 base from J, the gap between germline ends came to 10 bases. Germline CDR1 and CDR2: SGHTA and FQGNSA. The chain's CDR3 is CASSLVGGKNTEAFF. The CDR3 DNA reads as TGTGCCAGCAGCTTAGTTGGCGGGAAGAACACTGAAGCTTTCTTT.

The rearrangement joins TRBV15 to TRBJ2-7; a weak D match, TRBD2 (5 bases). This CDR3 is 16 amino acids long. V shed 5 bases and J shed 1 base, with 18 bases lying between them. Germline loops: CDR1 LNHNV, CDR2 YYDKDF (reference sequence). The DNA for the CDR3 is TGTGCCACCAGCTGGAGGAGAGGGATCGTATCCTACGAGCAGTACTTC. Residues: CATSWRRGIVSYEQYF.

This clone was observed a single time. Here the CDR3 DNA reads TGTGCCAGTAGTACTTGGGGCAGGGGGTCCGACAATGAGCAGTTCTTC. This encodes CASSTWGRGSDNEQFF. This rearrangement joins TRBV19 to TRBJ2-1; 7 positions match TRBD1. CDR3 size: 16 residues. The germline CDR1 and CDR2 sequences are LNHDA and SQIVND (reference sequence). V lost 4 bases, J lost 5 bases, and 11 bases stayed unmatched.

The chain uses TRBV6-1 and TRBJ1-5, with 7 bases that match TRBD1. The CDR3 is made up of 14 amino acids. In germline, CDR1 is MNHNS, CDR2 SASEGT. Unmatched junction bases numbered 4, after V lost 6 bases and J lost 2 bases. The CDR3 DNA sequence: TGTGCCAGCAGCTTCGGACAGGGCAATCAGCCCCAGCATTTT. This sequence encodes CASSFGQGNQPQHF.

The V gene is TRBV25-1, the J gene TRBJ2-1, with D possibly TRBD2 on 6 matching bases. Trimming removed 8 bases at V and 6 bases at J, with 17 bases between. Germline CDR1 reads MGHDK; CDR2 reads SYGVNS. The CDR3 totals 14 residues. CDR3 bases: TGTGCCAGCGATCTGGGACTCGGGACCAATGAGCAGTTCTTC. Translation: CASDLGLGTNEQFF. The entire variable domain, with the rest obtained from reference TRBV25-1 and TRBJ2-1, is as follows: EADIYQTPRYLVIGTGKKITLECSQTMGHDKMYWYQQDPGMELHLIHYSYGVNSTEKGDLSSESTVSRIRTEHFPLTLESARPSHTSQYLCASDLGLGTNEQFFGPGTRLTVL.

This clone was recorded once. The chain joins TRBV27 to TRBJ2-7; 9 positions match TRBD2. The CDR3 contains 15 residues. Trimming cost V 4 bases and J 4 bases; bases outside gene matches: 8. Germline CDR1 reads MNHEY; CDR2 reads SMNVEV (reference sequence). In DNA form, the CDR3 reads TGTGCCAGCAGTTCTAGTGCTAGCGGGGATTACGAGCAGTACTTC. Translated: CASSSSASGDYEQYF.